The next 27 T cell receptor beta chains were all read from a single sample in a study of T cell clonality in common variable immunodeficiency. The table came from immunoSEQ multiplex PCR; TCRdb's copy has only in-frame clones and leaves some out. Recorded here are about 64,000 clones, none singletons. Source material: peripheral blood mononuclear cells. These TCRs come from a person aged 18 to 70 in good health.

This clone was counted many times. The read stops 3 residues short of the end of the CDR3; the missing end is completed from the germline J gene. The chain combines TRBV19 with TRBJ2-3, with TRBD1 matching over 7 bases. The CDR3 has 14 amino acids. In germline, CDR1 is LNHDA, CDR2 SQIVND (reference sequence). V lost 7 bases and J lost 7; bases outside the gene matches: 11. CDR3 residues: CASTIRQGDNTQYF. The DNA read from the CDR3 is TGTGCCAGTACCATACGACAGGGTGATAATACG.

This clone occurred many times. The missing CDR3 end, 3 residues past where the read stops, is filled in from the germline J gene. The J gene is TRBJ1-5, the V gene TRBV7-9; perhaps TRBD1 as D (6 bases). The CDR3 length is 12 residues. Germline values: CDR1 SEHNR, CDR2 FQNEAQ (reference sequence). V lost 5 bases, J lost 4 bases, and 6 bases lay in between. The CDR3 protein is CASSQGNQPQHF. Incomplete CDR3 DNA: TGTGCCAGCAGCCAGGGGAATCAGCCC.

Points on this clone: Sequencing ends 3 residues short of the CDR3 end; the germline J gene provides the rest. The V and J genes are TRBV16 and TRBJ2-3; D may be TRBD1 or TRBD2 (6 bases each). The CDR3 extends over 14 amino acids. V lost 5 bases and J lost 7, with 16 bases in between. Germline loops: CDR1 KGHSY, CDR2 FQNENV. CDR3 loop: CASSARQEGNTQYF. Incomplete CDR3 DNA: TGTGCCAGCAGCGCGAGACAGGAGGGGAATACG.

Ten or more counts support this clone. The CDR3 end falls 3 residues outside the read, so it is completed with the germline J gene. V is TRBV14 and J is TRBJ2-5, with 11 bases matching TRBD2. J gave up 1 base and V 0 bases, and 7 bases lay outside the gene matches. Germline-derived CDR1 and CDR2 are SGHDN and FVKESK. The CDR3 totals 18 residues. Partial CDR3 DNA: TGTGCCAGCAGCCAAGATAGACTAGCGGGGATCTTCCAAGAGACC. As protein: CASSQDRLAGIFQET. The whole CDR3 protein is CASSQDRLAGIFQETQYF. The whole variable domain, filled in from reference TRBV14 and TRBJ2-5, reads EAGVTQFPSHSVIEKGQTVTLRCDPISGHDNLYWYRRVMGKEIKFLLHFVKESKQDESGMPNNRFLAERTGGTYSTLKVQPAELEDSGVYFCASSQDRLAGIFQETQYFGPGTRLLVL.

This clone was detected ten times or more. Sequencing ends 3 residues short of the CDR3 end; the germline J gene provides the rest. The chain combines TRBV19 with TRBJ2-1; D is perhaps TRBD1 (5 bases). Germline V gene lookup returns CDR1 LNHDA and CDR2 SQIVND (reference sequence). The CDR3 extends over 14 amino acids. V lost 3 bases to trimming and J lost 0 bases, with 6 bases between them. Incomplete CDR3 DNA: TGTGCCAGTAGTATTGGGGCCTCCTACAATGAG. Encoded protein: CASSIGASYNE. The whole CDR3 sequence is CASSIGASYNEQFF.

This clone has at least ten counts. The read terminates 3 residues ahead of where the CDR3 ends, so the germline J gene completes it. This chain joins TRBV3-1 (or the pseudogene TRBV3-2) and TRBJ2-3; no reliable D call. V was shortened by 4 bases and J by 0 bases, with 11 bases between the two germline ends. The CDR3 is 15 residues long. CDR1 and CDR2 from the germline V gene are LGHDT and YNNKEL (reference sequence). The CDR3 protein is CASSPRSSSTDTQYF. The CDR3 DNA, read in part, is TGTGCCAGCAGCCCCCGTTCGTCTAGCACAGATACG.

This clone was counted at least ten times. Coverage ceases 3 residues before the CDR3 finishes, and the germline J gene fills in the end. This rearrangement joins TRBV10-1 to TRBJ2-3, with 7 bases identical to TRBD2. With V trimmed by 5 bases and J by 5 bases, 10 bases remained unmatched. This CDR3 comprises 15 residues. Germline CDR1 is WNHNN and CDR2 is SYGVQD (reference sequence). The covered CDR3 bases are TGCGCCAGCAGTCCGGCCCCTAGCGGAGGAGATACG. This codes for CASSPAPSGGDT. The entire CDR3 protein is CASSPAPSGGDTQYF.

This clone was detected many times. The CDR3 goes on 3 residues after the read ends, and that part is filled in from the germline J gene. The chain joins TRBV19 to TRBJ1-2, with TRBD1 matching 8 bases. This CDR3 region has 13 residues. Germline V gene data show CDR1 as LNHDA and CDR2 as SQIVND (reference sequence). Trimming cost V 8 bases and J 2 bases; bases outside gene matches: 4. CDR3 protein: CASPWTGNYGYTF. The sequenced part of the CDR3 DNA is TGTGCCAGTCCGTGGACAGGGAACTATGGC. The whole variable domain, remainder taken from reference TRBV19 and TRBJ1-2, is DGGITQSPKYLFRKEGQNVTLSCEQNLNHDAMYWYRQDPGQGLRLIYYSQIVNDFQKGDIAEGYSVSREKKESFPLTVTSAQKNPTAFYLCASPWTGNYGYTFGSGTRLTVV.

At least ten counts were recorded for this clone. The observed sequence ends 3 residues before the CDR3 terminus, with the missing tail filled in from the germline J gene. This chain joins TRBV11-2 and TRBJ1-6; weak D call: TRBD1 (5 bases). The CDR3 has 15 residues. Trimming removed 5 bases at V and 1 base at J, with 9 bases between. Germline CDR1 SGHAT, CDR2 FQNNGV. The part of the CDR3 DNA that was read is TGTGCCAGCAGCACGGGGGGGTCCTATAATTCACCC. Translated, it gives CASSTGGSYNSP. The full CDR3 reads CASSTGGSYNSPLHF.

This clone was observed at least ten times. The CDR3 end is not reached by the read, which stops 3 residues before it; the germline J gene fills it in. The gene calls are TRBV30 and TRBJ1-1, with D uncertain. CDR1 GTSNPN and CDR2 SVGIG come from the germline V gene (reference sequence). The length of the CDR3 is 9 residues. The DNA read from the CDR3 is TGTGCCTGGAGTCCAGGA. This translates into CAWSPG. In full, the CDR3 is CAWSPGAFF.

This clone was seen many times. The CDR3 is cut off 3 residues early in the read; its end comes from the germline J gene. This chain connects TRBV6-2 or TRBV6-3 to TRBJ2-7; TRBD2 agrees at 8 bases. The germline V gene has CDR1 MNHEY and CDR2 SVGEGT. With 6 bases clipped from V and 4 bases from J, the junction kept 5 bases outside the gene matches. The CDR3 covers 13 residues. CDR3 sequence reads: CASRSQREYEQYF. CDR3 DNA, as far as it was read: TGTGCCAGCAGATCGCAGCGGGAGTACGAG.

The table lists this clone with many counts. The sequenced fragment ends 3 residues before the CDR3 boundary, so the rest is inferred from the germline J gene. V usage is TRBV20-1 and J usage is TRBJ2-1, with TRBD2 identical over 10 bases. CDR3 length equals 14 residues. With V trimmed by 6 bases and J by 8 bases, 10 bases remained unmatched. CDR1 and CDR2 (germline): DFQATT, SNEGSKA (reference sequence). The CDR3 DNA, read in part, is TGCAGTGCACAGTTGGCTAGCGGGAGCGATGAG. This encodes CSAQLASGSDE. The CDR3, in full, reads CSAQLASGSDEQFF.

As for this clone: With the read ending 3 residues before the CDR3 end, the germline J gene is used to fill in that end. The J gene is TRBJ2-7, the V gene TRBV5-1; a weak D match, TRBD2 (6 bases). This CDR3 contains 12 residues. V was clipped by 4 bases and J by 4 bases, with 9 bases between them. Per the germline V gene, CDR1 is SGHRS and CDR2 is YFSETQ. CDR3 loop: CASSPGGYEQYF. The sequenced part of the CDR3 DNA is TGCGCCAGCAGCCCCGGAGGGTACGAG.

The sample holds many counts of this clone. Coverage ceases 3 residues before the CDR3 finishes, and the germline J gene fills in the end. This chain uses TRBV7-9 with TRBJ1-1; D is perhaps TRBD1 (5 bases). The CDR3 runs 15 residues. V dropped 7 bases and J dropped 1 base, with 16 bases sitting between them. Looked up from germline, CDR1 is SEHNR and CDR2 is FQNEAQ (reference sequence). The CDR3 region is CASTSSGVGNTEAFF. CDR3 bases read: TGTGCCAGCACCAGCTCGGGGGTTGGGAACACTGAA.

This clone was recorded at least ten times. The CDR3 here is CSARLPGVLNEKLFF. The part of the CDR3 DNA that was read is TGCAGTGCTAGATTACCAGGGGTCCTTAATGAAAAA. The chain couples TRBV20-1 to TRBJ1-4, with D possibly matching TRBD1 (6 bases). The read stops 3 residues short of the end of the CDR3; the missing end is completed from the germline J gene. V lost 2 bases, J lost 4 bases, and 14 bases lay in between. This CDR3 contains 15 residues. In germline, CDR1 is DFQATT, CDR2 SNEGSKA (reference sequence).

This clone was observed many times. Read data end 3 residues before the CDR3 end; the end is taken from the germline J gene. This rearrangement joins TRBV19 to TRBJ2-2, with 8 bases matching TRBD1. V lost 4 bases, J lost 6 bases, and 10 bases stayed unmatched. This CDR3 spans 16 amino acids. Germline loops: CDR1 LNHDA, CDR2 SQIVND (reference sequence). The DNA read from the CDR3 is TGTGCCAGTAGTAATCAGGGGGCGCATAACGCCGGGGAG. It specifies CASSNQGAHNAGE. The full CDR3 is CASSNQGAHNAGELFF.

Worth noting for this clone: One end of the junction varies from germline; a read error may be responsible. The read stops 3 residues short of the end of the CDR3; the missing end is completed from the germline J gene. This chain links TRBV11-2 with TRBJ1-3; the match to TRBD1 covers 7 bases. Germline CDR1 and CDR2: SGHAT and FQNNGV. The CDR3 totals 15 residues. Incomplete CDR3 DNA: TGTGCCAGCAGCTTAGAGACAGGGCCTGGACACACC. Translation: CASSLETGPGHT. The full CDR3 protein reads CASSLETGPGHTIYF.

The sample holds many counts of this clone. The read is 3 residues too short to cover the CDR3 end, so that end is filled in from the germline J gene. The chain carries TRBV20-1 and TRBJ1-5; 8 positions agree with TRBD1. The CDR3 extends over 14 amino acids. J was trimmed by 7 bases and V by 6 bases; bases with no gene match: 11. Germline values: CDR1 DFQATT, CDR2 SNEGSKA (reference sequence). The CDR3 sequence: CSAELQGAGQPQHF. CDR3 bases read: TGCAGTGCCGAATTGCAGGGGGCCGGGCAGCCC.

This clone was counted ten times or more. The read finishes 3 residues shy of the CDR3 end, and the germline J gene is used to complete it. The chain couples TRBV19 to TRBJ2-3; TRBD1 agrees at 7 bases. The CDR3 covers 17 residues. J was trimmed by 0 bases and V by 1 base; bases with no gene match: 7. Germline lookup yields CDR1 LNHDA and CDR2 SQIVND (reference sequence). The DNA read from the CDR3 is TGTGCCAGTAGTATAGGGGGGACAGCTACTAGCACAGATACG. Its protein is CASSIGGTATSTDT. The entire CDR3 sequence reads CASSIGGTATSTDTQYF.

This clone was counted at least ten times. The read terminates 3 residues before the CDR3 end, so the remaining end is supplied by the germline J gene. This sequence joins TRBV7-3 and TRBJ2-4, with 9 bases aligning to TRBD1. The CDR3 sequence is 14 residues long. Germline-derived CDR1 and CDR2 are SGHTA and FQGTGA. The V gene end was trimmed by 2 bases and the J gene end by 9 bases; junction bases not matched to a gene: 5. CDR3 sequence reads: CASSLDRGSSIQYF. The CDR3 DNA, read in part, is TGTGCCAGCAGCTTAGACAGGGGGAGTTCCATT.

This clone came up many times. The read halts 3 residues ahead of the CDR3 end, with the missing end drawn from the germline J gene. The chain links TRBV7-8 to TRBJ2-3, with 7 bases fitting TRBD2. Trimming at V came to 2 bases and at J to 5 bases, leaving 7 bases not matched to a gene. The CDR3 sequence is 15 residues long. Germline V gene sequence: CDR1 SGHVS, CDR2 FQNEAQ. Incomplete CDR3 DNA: TGTGCCAGCAGCTTACCTAGCGGAAGACAAGATACG. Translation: CASSLPSGRQDT. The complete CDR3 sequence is CASSLPSGRQDTQYF.

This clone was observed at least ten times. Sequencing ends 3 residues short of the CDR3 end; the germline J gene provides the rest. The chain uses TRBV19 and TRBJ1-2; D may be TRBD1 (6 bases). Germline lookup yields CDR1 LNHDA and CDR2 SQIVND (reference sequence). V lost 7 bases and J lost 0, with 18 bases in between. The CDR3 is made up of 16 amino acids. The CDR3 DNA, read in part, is TGTGCCAGTACCGTAATCCCCCGACAGGCTAACTATGGC. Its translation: CASTVIPRQANYG. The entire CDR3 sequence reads CASTVIPRQANYGYTF.

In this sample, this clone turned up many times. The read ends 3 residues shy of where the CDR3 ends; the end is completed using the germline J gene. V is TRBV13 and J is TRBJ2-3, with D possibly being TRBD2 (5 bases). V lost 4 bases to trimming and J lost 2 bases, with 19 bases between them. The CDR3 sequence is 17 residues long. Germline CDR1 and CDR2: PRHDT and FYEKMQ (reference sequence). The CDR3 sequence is CASSSSPAAADTDTQYF. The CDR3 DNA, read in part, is TGTGCCAGCAGCTCTAGCCCCGCTGCGGCCGACACAGATACG. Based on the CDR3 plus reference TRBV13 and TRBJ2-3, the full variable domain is AAGVIQSPRHLIKEKRETATLKCYPIPRHDTVYWYQQGPGQDPQFLISFYEKMQSDKGSIPDRFSAQQFSDYHSELNMSSLELGDSALYFCASSSSPAAADTDTQYFGPGTRLTVL.

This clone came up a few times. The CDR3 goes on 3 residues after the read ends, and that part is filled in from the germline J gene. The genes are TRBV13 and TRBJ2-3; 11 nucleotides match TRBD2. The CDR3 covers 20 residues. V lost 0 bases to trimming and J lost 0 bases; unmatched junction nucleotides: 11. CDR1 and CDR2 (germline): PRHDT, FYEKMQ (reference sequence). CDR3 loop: CASSLGAGLAGGASTDTQYF. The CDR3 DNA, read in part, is TGTGCCAGCAGCTTAGGCGCGGGGCTAGCGGGGGGAGCAAGCACAGATACG.

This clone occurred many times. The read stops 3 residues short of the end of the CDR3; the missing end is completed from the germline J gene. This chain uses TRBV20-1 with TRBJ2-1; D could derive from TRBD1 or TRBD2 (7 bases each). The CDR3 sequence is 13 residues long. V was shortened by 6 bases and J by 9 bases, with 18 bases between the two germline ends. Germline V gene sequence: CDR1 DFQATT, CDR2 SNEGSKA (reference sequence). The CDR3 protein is CSARGREGVEQFF. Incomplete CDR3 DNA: TGCAGTGCCAGGGGGAGGGAGGGGGTTGAG.

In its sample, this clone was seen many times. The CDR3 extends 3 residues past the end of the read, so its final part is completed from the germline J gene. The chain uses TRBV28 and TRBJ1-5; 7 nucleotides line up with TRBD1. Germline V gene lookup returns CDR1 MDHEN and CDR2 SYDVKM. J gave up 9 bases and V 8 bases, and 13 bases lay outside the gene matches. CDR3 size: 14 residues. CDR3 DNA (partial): TGTGCCAGCTTGACAGGGTTGGCCGGACGGCCC. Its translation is CASLTGLAGRP. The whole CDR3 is CASLTGLAGRPQHF.

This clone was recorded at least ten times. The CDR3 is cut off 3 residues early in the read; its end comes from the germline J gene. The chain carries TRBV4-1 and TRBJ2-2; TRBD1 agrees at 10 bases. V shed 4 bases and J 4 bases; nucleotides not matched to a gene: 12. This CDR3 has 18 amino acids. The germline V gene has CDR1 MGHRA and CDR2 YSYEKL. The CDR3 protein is CASSRHLTGTGVTGELFF. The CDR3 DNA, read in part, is TGCGCCAGCAGCCGCCATCTTACCGGGACAGGGGTCACCGGGGAG.